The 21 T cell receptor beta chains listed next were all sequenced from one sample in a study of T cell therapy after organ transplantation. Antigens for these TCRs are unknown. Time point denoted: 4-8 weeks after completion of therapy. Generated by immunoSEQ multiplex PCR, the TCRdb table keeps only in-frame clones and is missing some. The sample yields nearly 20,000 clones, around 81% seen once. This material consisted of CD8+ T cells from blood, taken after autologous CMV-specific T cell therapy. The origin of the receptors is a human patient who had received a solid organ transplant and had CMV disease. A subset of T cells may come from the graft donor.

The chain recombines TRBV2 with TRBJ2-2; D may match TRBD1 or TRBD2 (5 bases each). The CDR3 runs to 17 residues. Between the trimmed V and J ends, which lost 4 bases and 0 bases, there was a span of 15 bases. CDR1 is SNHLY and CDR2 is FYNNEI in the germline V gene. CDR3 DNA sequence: TGTGCCAGCAGTGGATTCACCGGGACGGCGAACACCGGGGAGCTGTTTTTT. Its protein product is CASSGFTGTANTGELFF.

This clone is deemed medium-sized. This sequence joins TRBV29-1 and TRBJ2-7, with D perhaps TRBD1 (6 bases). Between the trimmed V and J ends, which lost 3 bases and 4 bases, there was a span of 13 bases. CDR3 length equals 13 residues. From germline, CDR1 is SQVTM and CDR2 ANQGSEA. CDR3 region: CSVEAGVGYEQYF. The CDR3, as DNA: TGCAGCGTTGAGGCAGGGGTCGGGTACGAGCAGTACTTC.

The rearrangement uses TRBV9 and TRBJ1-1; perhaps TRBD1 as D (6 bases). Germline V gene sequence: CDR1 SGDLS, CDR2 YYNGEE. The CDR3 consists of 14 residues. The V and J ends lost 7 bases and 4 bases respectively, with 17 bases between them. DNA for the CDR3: TGTGCCAGCGCCACCAGGGGCGGCAGCACTGAAGCTTTCTTT. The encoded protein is CASATRGGSTEAFF. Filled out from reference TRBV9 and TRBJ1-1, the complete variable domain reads DSGVTQTPKHLITATGQRVTLRCSPRSGDLSVYWYQQSLDQGLQFLIQYYNGEERAKGNILERFSAQQFPDLHSELNLSSLELGDSALYFCASATRGGSTEAFFGQGTRLTVV.

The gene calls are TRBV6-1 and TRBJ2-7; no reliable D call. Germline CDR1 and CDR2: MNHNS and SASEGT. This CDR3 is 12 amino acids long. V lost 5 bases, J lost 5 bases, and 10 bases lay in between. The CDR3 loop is CASSLTLNEQYF. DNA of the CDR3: TGTGCCAGCAGTCTAACACTCAACGAGCAGTACTTC.

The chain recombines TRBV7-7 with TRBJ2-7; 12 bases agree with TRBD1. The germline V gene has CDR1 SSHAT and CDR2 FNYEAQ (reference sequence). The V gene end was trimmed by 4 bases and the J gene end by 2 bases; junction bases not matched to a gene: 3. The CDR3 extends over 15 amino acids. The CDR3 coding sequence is TGTGCCAGCAGCTCGGGGACAGGGGGCCCCTACGAGCAGTACTTC. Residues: CASSSGTGGPYEQYF.

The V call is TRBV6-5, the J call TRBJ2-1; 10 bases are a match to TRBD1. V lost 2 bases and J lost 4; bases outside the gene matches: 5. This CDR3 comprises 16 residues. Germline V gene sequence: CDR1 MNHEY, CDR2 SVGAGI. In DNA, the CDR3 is TGTGCCAGCAGTTACACACCGGGACAGGGGTACAATGAGCAGTTCTTC. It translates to CASSYTPGQGYNEQFF.

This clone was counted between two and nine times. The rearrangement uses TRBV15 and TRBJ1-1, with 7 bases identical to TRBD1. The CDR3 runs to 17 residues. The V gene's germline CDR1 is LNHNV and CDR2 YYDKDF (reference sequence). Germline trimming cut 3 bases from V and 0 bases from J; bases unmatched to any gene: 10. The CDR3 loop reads CATSSDWTGALNTEAFF. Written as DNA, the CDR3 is TGTGCCACCAGCAGCGATTGGACAGGAGCTCTGAACACTGAAGCTTTCTTT.

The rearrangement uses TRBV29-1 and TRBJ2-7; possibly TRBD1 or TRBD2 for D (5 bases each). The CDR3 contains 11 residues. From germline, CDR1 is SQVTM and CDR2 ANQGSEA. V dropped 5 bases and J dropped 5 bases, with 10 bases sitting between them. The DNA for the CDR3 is TGCAGCGTTCGGGACCTCCACGAGCAGTACTTC. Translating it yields CSVRDLHEQYF.

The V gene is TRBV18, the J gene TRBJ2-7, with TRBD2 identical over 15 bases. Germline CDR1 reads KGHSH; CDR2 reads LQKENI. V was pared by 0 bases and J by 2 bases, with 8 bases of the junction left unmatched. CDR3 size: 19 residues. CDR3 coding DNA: TGTGCCAGCTCACCACCAAGGGGACTAGCGGGAGGAAATGCCTACGAGCAGTACTTC. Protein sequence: CASSPPRGLAGGNAYEQYF. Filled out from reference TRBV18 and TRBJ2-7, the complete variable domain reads NAGVMQNPRHLVRRRGQEARLRCSPMKGHSHVYWYRQLPEEGLKFMVYLQKENIIDESGMPKERFSAEFPKEGPSILRIQQVVRGDSAAYFCASSPPRGLAGGNAYEQYFGPGTRLTVT.

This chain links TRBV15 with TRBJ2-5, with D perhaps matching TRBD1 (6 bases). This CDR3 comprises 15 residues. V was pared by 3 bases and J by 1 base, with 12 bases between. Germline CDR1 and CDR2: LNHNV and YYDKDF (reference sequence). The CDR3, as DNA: TGTGCCACCAGCAGCAGGGGCAGGGCCCAAGAGACCCAGTACTTC. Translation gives CATSSRGRAQETQYF.

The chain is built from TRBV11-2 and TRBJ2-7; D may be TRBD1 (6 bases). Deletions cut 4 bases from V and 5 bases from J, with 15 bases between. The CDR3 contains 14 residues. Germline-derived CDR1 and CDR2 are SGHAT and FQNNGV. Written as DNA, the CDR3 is TGTGCCAGCAGCTGGATACAGGGAGCCCACGAGCAGTACTTC. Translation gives CASSWIQGAHEQYF.

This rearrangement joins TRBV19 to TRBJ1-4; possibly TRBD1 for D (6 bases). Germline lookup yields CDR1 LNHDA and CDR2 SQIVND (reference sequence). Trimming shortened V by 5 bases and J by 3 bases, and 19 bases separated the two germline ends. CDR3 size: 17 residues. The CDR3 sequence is CASSPQQQGRANEKLFF. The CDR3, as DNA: TGTGCCAGTAGTCCTCAACAACAGGGTCGGGCTAATGAAAAACTGTTTTTT.

The CDR3 sequence is CASSLNRQDSSYEQYF. The CDR3 DNA sequence: TGTGCCAGCAGCTTAAATCGGCAGGACAGCTCCTACGAGCAGTACTTC. The chain combines TRBV7-8 with TRBJ2-7, with D possibly TRBD1 on 6 matching bases. Per the germline V gene, CDR1 is SGHVS and CDR2 is FQNEAQ. This CDR3 is built from 16 residues. The V gene lost 2 bases and the J gene lost 0 bases, with 14 bases spanning the gap.

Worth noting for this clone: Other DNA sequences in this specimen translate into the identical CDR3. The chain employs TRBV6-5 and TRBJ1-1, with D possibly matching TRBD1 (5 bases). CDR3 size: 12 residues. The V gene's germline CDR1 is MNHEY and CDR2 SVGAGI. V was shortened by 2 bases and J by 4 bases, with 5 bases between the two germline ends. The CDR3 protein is CASSYGGTEAFF. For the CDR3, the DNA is TGTGCCAGCAGTTACGGGGGCACTGAAGCTTTCTTT.

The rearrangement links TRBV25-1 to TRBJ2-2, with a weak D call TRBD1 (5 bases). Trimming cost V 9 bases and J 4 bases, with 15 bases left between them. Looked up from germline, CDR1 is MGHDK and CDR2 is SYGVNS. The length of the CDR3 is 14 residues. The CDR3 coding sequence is TGTGCCAGTCAAGGGGAAGGGGTCACCGGGGAGCTGTTTTTT. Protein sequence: CASQGEGVTGELFF.

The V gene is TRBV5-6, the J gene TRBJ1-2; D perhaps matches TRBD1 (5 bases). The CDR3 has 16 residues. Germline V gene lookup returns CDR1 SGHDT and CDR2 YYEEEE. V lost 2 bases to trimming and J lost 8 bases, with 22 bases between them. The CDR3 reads CASSLDPLQGRDGYTF. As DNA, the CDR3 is TGTGCCAGCAGCTTAGACCCCCTCCAGGGCAGGGACGGCTACACCTTC.

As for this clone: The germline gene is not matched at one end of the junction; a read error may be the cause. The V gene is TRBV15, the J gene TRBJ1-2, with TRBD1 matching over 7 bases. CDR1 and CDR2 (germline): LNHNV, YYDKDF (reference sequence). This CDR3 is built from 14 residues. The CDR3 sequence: CATSRGGAPYGYTF. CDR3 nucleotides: TGTGCCACAAGCAGGGGGGGCGCACCCTATGGCTACACCTTC.

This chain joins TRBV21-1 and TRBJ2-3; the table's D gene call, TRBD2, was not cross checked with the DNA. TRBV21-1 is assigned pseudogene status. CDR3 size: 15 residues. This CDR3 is CASSKGDFTADTQYF. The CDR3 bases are TGTGCCAGCAGCAAAGGTGACTTCACCGCGGATACGCAGTATTTT.

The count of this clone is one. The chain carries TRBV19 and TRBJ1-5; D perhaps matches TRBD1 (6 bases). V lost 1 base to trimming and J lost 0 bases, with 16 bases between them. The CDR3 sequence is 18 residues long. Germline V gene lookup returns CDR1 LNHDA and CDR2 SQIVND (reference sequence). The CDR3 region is CASSIGRTEPNSNQPQHF. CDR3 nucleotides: TGTGCCAGTAGTATAGGCAGGACAGAACCTAATAGCAATCAGCCCCAGCATTTT. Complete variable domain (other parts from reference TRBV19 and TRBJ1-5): DGGITQSPKYLFRKEGQNVTLSCEQNLNHDAMYWYRQDPGQGLRLIYYSQIVNDFQKGDIAEGYSVSREKKESFPLTVTSAQKNPTAFYLCASSIGRTEPNSNQPQHFGDGTRLSIL.

CDR3: CASRSMGGEAFF. As DNA, the CDR3 is TGTGCCAGCAGATCAATGGGGGGGGAAGCTTTCTTT. The chain uses TRBV7-8 and TRBJ1-1; the D gene is possibly TRBD1 (5 bases). V gave up 6 bases and J gave up 8 bases, with 13 bases separating them. Germline V gene sequence: CDR1 SGHVS, CDR2 FQNEAQ. The CDR3 loop spans 12 amino acids.

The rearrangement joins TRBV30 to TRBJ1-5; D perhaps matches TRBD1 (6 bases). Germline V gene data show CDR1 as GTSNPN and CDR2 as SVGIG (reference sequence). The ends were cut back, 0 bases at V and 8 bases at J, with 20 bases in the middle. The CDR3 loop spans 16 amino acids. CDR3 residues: CAWSVLGGAGSEPQHF. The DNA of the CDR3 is TGTGCCTGGAGTGTATTAGGGGGAGCGGGCAGTGAGCCCCAGCATTTT.